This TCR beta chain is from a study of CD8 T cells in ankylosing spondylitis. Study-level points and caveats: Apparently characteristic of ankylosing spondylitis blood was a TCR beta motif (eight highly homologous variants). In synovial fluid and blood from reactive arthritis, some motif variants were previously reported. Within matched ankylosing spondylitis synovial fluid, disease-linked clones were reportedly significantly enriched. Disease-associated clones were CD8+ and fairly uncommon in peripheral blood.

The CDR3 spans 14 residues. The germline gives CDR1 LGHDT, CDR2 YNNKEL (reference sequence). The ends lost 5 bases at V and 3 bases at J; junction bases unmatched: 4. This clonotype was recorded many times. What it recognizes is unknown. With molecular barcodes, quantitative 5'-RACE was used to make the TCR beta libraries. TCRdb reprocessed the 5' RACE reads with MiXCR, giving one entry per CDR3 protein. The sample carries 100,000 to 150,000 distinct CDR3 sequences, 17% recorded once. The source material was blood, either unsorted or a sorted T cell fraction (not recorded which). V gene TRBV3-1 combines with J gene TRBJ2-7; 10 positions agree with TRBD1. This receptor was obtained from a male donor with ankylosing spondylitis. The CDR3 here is CASSSGQGNYEQYF. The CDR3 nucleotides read TGTGCCAGCAGCTCGGGACAGGGGAACTACGAGCAGTACTTC.